What follows are 2 T cell receptor beta chains derived from one specimen sequenced in a study of T cells after yellow fever vaccination. TCRdb passed the 5' RACE reads through MiXCR, listing each CDR3 protein once. Here the sample spans approximately 300,000 distinct CDR3 sequences, 6.5% to 8.5% being singletons. The sequencing here drew on PBMCs, taken more than 40 days after the first yellow fever vaccination. Source of these receptors: a young man who received the YFV17D yellow fever vaccine.

This clonotype was observed at least ten times. The rearrangement links TRBV20-1 to TRBJ2-7; D unclear. Trimming shortened V by 3 bases and J by 4 bases, and 7 bases separated the two germline ends. Germline CDR1 and CDR2: DFQATT and SNEGSKA (reference sequence). This CDR3 has 11 amino acids. The CDR3 sequence is CSARGRYEQYV. For the CDR3, the DNA is TGCAGTGCTAGGGGCCGTTACGAGCAGTACGTC.

This clonotype was seen only a few times. The chain has TRBV6-2 or TRBV6-3 and TRBJ2-7, with 8 positions matching TRBD2. J lost 4 bases, V lost 7 bases, and 9 bases had no gene match. Per germline, CDR1 MNHEY and CDR2 SVGEGT. The CDR3 length is 14 residues. The CDR3 sequence is CASTPGTRVYEQYF. The CDR3, as DNA: TGTGCCAGCACCCCGGGGACTAGAGTATACGAGCAGTACTTC.